Listed below are T cell receptor beta chains from one sample, sequenced in a study of beta chain features in type 1 diabetes. This table comes from immunoSEQ multiplex PCR, and its TCRdb copy is limited to in-frame clones, with some not included. This sample has about 110,000 clones; 40% occur once, and the top ten carry roughly 0.07%. Sequencing used stem cell memory CD4+ T cells from blood. These receptors were obtained from a woman younger than 30 in good health. CDR3s include the opening cysteine and the closing phenylalanine or tryptophan. D genes are given only for firm matches. Expanded clones get a size class; other rows say once, few or many, or leave the size out.

j_gene	d_gene	v_gene	abundance	CDR3nt	CDR3aa
TRBJ2-5	.	TRBV7-2	.	TGTGCCAGCATCCCAGGGGCAGGACCCGAAACCCAGTACTTC	CASIPGAGPETQYF
TRBJ2-2	TRBD2	TRBV10-3	.	TGTGCCATCTTTAGACTAGCGACCGGGGAGCTGTTTTTT	CAIFRLATGELFF
TRBJ2-5	TRBD1	TRBV5-1	.	TGCGCCAGCGGGACAGGGGGACAAGAGACCCAGTACTTC	CASGTGGQETQYF
TRBJ2-1	TRBD2	TRBV2	.	TGTGCCAGCAGATCGGGACTAGCGGACAATGAGCAGTTCTTC	CASRSGLADNEQFF
TRBJ2-7	.	TRBV7-9	.	TGTGCCAGCAGCTTAGAAGGGGCAGTGGGGGCGCACGAGCAGTACTTC	CASSLEGAVGAHEQYF
TRBJ2-3	.	TRBV29-1	few	TGCAGCGTTGTGGTACGTGGAAGACTCACAGATACGCAGTATTTT	CSVVVRGRLTDTQYF
TRBJ2-7	TRBD2	TRBV9	few	TGTGCCAGCAGCGGCACCGGGACTAGCGGAACCTACGAGCAGTACTTC	CASSGTGTSGTYEQYF
TRBJ2-3	TRBD2	TRBV28	.	TGTGCCAGCAGTACAGCGGGGAGTAGCACAGATACGCAGTATTTT	CASSTAGSSTDTQYF
TRBJ1-5	.	TRBV30	.	TGTGCCTGGAGTGGGCAGTTCCAGCCCCAGCATTTT	CAWSGQFQPQHF
TRBJ1-1	TRBD1	TRBV29-1	.	TGCAGCATAACCCGGACAGGGATTGAGGACACTGAAGCTTTCTTT	CSITRTGIEDTEAFF
TRBJ1-5	.	TRBV15	.	TGTGCCACCAGCAGAGGGGGCAGGCCTCAGCCCCAGCATTTT	CATSRGGRPQPQHF
TRBJ2-5	TRBD2	TRBV5-4	.	TGTGCCAGCAGCCATCGACGGGGACTAGCGGGAGAGACCCAGTACTTC	CASSHRRGLAGETQYF
TRBJ2-3	TRBD2	TRBV11-2	.	TGTGCCAGCAGCCCGGGACTAGCGGGAGGGATGCCAGATACGCAGTATTTT	CASSPGLAGGMPDTQYF
TRBJ2-1	TRBD2	TRBV18	.	TGTGCCAGCTCACCACTTCGGCCGGGACTAGCGGATTACAATGAGCAGTTCTTC	CASSPLRPGLADYNEQFF
TRBJ2-7	.	TRBV18	.	TGTGCCAGCTCATATCAGGGTAGTGCGTACGACGAGCAGTACTTC	CASSYQGSAYDEQYF
TRBJ2-7	TRBD1	TRBV5-1	.	TGCGCCAGCAGCTTGGCCGACAGGGGACACGAGCAGTACTTC	CASSLADRGHEQYF
TRBJ2-5	.	TRBV5-1	few	TGCGCCAGCAGCTTGACCCAGGGTGAGGTTGGGACCCAGTACTTC	CASSLTQGEVGTQYF
TRBJ1-1	.	TRBV6-5	few	TGTGCCAGCAGTTACTCTGAGGGACACCCTAGGGCTTTCTTT	CASSYSEGHPRAFF
TRBJ2-1	TRBD1	TRBV28	.	TGTGCCAGCAGCAGTCCCGGGACAGGGTGGAGGGAGCAGTTCTTC	CASSSPGTGWREQFF
TRBJ1-4	TRBD1	TRBV4-2	.	TGTGCCAGCAGCCAAGATCCCGGGACAGTGGAAAAACTGTTTTTT	CASSQDPGTVEKLFF
TRBJ2-1	TRBD2	TRBV28	.	TGTGCCAGCAGTTTAGCTAGCGGGAGGAACTACAATGAGCAGTTCTTC	CASSLASGRNYNEQFF
TRBJ2-2	.	TRBV2	.	TGTGCCAGCGAACGGGTAAACACCGGGGAGCTGTTTTTT	CASERVNTGELFF
TRBJ2-5	.	TRBV5-1	.	TGCGCCAGCAGTTTCTTGGGAGTTCGGGGAGAGACCCAGTACTTC	CASSFLGVRGETQYF
TRBJ2-7	TRBD2	TRBV29-1	few	TGCAGCGTGTCAGCGGGGGCCTTCGGATACGAGCAGTACTTC	CSVSAGAFGYEQYF
TRBJ2-7	TRBD2	TRBV28	few	TGTGCCAGCAGTGAGACTAGCGGGAGCTACGAGCAGTACTTC	CASSETSGSYEQYF
TRBJ2-1	TRBD2	TRBV19	few	TGTGCCAGTAGTATGGCTAGGCTAGCGGGAGGCGATGAGCAGTTCTTC	CASSMARLAGGDEQFF
TRBJ2-5	.	TRBV28	.	TGTGCCAGCAGTTTAACGGGAGCGTACCAGTACTTC	CASSLTGAYQYF
TRBJ2-1	TRBD1	TRBV11-2	.	TGTGCCAGCAGCCCTTGGGGACAGGGGGACTACAATGAGCAGTTCTTC	CASSPWGQGDYNEQFF
TRBJ2-1	.	TRBV6-1	.	TGTGCCAGCAGTCAGGGCAGCTACAATGAGCAGTTCTTC	CASSQGSYNEQFF
TRBJ2-1	TRBD2	TRBV2	.	TGTGCCAGCAGTGAAAAGCGGGAGGGACTCTGGGAGCAGTTCTTC	CASSEKREGLWEQFF
TRBJ2-1	TRBD2	TRBV2	.	TGTGCCAGCAGTGGGACTAGCATTTACAATGAGCAGTTCTTC	CASSGTSIYNEQFF
TRBJ2-1	TRBD2	TRBV7-3	few	TGTGCCAGCAGCTATAGTCTAGCGGGCTACAATGAGCAGTTCTTC	CASSYSLAGYNEQFF
TRBJ2-3	.	TRBV4-1	.	TGCGCCAGCAGCCAACATGGAGGCCGCACAGATACGCAGTATTTT	CASSQHGGRTDTQYF
TRBJ2-5	.	TRBV5-1	.	TGCGCCAGCAGCACCCGACTCGCTAGCGTCCAAGAGACCCAGTACTTC	CASSTRLASVQETQYF
TRBJ2-5	TRBD1	TRBV18	.	TGTGCCAGCTCTAACGGACAGGGGCAAGAGACCCAGTACTTC	CASSNGQGQETQYF
TRBJ2-1	TRBD2	TRBV11-2	.	TGTGCCAGCAGCTTCTTACTAGCGGGGGGTAATGAGCAGTTCTTC	CASSFLLAGGNEQFF
TRBJ1-3	.	TRBV6-6	.	TGTGCCGTCCAGGGATGGAAGAGCTCTGGAAACACCATATATTTT	CAVQGWKSSGNTIYF
TRBJ2-7	.	TRBV11-2	few	TGTGCCAGCAGCATACGCACAGCCTACGAGCAGTACTTC	CASSIRTAYEQYF
TRBJ2-2	.	TRBV19	.	TGTGCCATTCGGACAGCTAACACCGGGGAGCTGTTTTTT	CAIRTANTGELFF
TRBJ1-5	.	TRBV7-9	.	TGTGCCAGCAGCTTAGCACAGGGCCCGAATCAGCCCCAGCATTTT	CASSLAQGPNQPQHF
TRBJ2-2	.	TRBV29-1	.	TGCAGCGCTACAGGGTCCAGGGAGCTGTTTTTT	CSATGSRELFF
TRBJ2-7	.	TRBV28	.	TGTGCCAGCAGTAGGGCCGGGACACGGAGCTCCTACGAGCAGTACTTC	CASSRAGTRSSYEQYF
TRBJ1-1	TRBD1	TRBV18	.	TGTGCCAGCTCTCTCACAGGGGATGAAGCTTTCTTT	CASSLTGDEAFF
TRBJ1-2	TRBD1	TRBV13	few	TGTGCCAGCAGTTCTACGGGGACAGGGAATGGCTACACCTTC	CASSSTGTGNGYTF
TRBJ2-1	TRBD1	TRBV2	.	TGTGCCAGCAGTGAAGCGGGGACAGGGACCTACAATGAGCAGTTCTTC	CASSEAGTGTYNEQFF
TRBJ2-3	TRBD2	TRBV19	few	TGTGCCAGTGGCCGGCGGGGGAACACAGATACGCAGTATTTT	CASGRRGNTDTQYF